This T cell receptor beta chain was obtained from a study of T cells expressing NK-cell markers. General study points: The dominant NKG2C+ clonotypes represented about 1.0-8% of CD8+ T cells in over 5 donors.

After re-calling the 5' RACE reads, TCRdb lists one entry per CDR3 protein, DNA absent. This repertoire includes over 350,000 distinct CDR3 sequences. On this clonotype itself: Its specificity is not known.

The CDR3 length is 17 residues. Germline CDR1 reads WSHSY; CDR2 reads SAAADI. The sample was blood T cells: a sorted CD56 or NKG2C T cell subset, CD4+ or CD8+ T cells, or bulk PBMC T cells (not recorded which). This receptor was obtained from a woman between 50 and 59 years old in good health. The rearrangement links TRBV10-2 to TRBJ2-7; TCRdb designates TRBD2, a call that cannot be tested without DNA. The CDR3 spells CASSEFGTSGSLYEQYF.